Listed below are T cell receptor beta chains from one sample, sequenced in a study of T cells after yellow fever vaccination. TCRdb reprocessed the 5' RACE reads with MiXCR, giving one entry per CDR3 protein. Of more than 250,000 distinct CDR3 sequences detected, approximately 7% appear once; the ten largest clones hold about 18%. Sequencing used PBMCs, obtained about 49 days after the first yellow fever vaccination. The receptors shown here come from a man between 18 and 29 years old who received the YFV17D yellow fever vaccine. The CDR3 runs from the conserved cysteine through the conserved F or W. The order of the fields is V gene, D gene, J gene, clone size, CDR3 protein, CDR3 DNA. The D gene is left open where the match is weak. A clone size is listed for some rows: how often the clone was seen (once, few, many), or a class if it is expanded.

V gene: TRBV6-1
D gene: .
J gene: TRBJ2-4
clone size: many
CDR3 protein: CASSQGTGTVNIQYF
CDR3 DNA: TGTGCCAGCAGCCAAGGAACCGGGACCGTCAACATTCAGTACTTC

V gene: TRBV12-3/TRBV12-4
D gene: .
J gene: TRBJ2-7
clone size: .
CDR3 protein: CASSFSSFSYEQYF
CDR3 DNA: TGTGCCAGCAGTTTTAGCAGCTTCTCCTACGAGCAGTACTTC

V gene: TRBV20-1
D gene: .
J gene: TRBJ2-7
clone size: .
CDR3 protein: CSANRDGVYEQYF
CDR3 DNA: TGCAGTGCGAACCGGGACGGAGTCTACGAGCAGTACTTC

V gene: TRBV3-1
D gene: TRBD1
J gene: TRBJ2-3
clone size: few
CDR3 protein: CASSRDRPDTQYF
CDR3 DNA: TGTGCCAGCAGCCGGGACAGGCCGGATACGCAGTATTTT

V gene: TRBV4-1
D gene: TRBD2
J gene: TRBJ2-3
clone size: .
CDR3 protein: CASSHRLAGDRGDTQFF
CDR3 DNA: TGCGCCAGCAGCCACCGACTAGCGGGGGATAGGGGAGATACGCAGTTTTTT

V gene: TRBV5-1
D gene: .
J gene: TRBJ1-4
clone size: few
CDR3 protein: CASSLVGATNEKLFF
CDR3 DNA: TGCGCCAGCAGCTTGGTGGGGGCGACTAATGAAAAACTGTTTTTT

V gene: TRBV6-1
D gene: .
J gene: TRBJ2-2
clone size: .
CDR3 protein: CASSRARSGEPFF
CDR3 DNA: TGTGCCAGCAGTAGGGCTCGTTCCGGGGAGCCGTTTTTT

V gene: TRBV3-1
D gene: .
J gene: TRBJ1-1
clone size: few
CDR3 protein: CASSQANRNTEAFF
CDR3 DNA: TGTGCCAGCAGCCAAGCGAATAGGAACACTGAAGCTTTCTTT

V gene: TRBV29-1
D gene: .
J gene: TRBJ2-5
clone size: many
CDR3 protein: CSVRQQETQYF
CDR3 DNA: TGCAGCGTTAGACAGCAAGAGACCCAGTACTTC

V gene: TRBV6-2/TRBV6-3
D gene: TRBD1
J gene: TRBJ2-7
clone size: many
CDR3 protein: CASSPTGTVYEQYF
CDR3 DNA: TGTGCCAGCAGCCCAACTGGGACAGTCTACGAGCAGTACTTC

V gene: TRBV7-2
D gene: TRBD2
J gene: TRBJ2-3
clone size: many
CDR3 protein: CASSFTAGEVDTQYF
CDR3 DNA: TGTGCCAGCAGCTTCACAGCGGGGGAGGTGGATACGCAGTATTTT

V gene: TRBV7-2
D gene: TRBD2
J gene: TRBJ2-7
clone size: .
CDR3 protein: CASSPLAGGRVEQYF
CDR3 DNA: TGTGCCAGCAGCCCTTTAGCGGGGGGGCGGGTCGAGCAGTACTTC

V gene: TRBV5-1
D gene: .
J gene: TRBJ1-1
clone size: .
CDR3 protein: CASSPHGGLAEAFF
CDR3 DNA: TGCGCCAGCAGTCCCCACGGGGGTCTCGCTGAAGCTTTCTTT

V gene: TRBV6-2/TRBV6-3
D gene: .
J gene: TRBJ1-1
clone size: few
CDR3 protein: CASSYLDRQNTEAFF
CDR3 DNA: TGTGCCAGCAGTTACCTTGACAGGCAGAACACTGAAGCTTTCTTT

V gene: TRBV9
D gene: .
J gene: TRBJ2-3
clone size: many
CDR3 protein: CASSVVLDTQYF
CDR3 DNA: TGTGCCAGCAGCGTAGTCCTAGATACGCAGTATTTT

V gene: TRBV5-1
D gene: .
J gene: TRBJ1-3
clone size: few
CDR3 protein: CASRAGTGSGNTIYF
CDR3 DNA: TGCGCCAGCAGGGCAGGGACCGGCTCTGGAAACACCATATATTTT

V gene: TRBV7-2
D gene: .
J gene: TRBJ2-1
clone size: .
CDR3 protein: CASSSQSGGGRDEQFF
CDR3 DNA: TGTGCCAGCAGCTCCCAGAGTGGGGGGGGCCGCGATGAGCAGTTCTTC

V gene: TRBV9
D gene: .
J gene: TRBJ2-7
clone size: few
CDR3 protein: CASSVASSYEQYF
CDR3 DNA: TGTGCCAGCAGCGTAGCGTCCAGCTACGAGCAGTACTTC

V gene: TRBV18
D gene: .
J gene: TRBJ2-7
clone size: .
CDR3 protein: CASSPRTDTYEQYF
CDR3 DNA: TGTGCCAGCTCACCTCGGACGGATACCTACGAGCAGTACTTC

V gene: TRBV20-1
D gene: .
J gene: TRBJ2-1
clone size: .
CDR3 protein: CSATKVGESGQFF
CDR3 DNA: TGCAGTGCTACTAAGGTCGGGGAGTCGGGGCAGTTCTTC

V gene: TRBV7-9
D gene: TRBD2
J gene: TRBJ2-5
clone size: many
CDR3 protein: CASSTGLAGGETQYF
CDR3 DNA: TGTGCCAGCAGCACCGGACTAGCGGGGGGAGAGACCCAGTACTTC

V gene: TRBV19
D gene: TRBD2
J gene: TRBJ2-2
clone size: .
CDR3 protein: CASSSSGRVTGELFF
CDR3 DNA: TGTGCCAGTAGTTCAAGCGGGAGGGTTACCGGGGAGCTGTTTTTT

V gene: TRBV7-2
D gene: .
J gene: TRBJ1-5
clone size: .
CDR3 protein: CASSLTKNQPQHF
CDR3 DNA: TGTGCCAGCAGCTTAACAAAAAATCAGCCCCAGCATTTT

V gene: TRBV7-8
D gene: TRBD1
J gene: TRBJ2-1
clone size: .
CDR3 protein: CASSLIGQGALEQFF
CDR3 DNA: TGTGCCAGCAGCTTGATCGGACAGGGGGCTCTTGAGCAGTTCTTC

V gene: TRBV2
D gene: TRBD2
J gene: TRBJ2-5
clone size: .
CDR3 protein: CASTDWGGSVTQYF
CDR3 DNA: TGTGCCAGCACTGACTGGGGGGGGTCGGTGACCCAGTACTTC

V gene: TRBV4-1
D gene: TRBD1
J gene: TRBJ1-2
clone size: .
CDR3 protein: CASSQSLKGQGNYGYTF
CDR3 DNA: TGCGCCAGCAGCCAATCTCTGAAGGGACAGGGGAACTATGGCTACACCTTC

V gene: TRBV5-6
D gene: .
J gene: TRBJ1-2
clone size: .
CDR3 protein: CASSFGTQSYGYTF
CDR3 DNA: TGTGCCAGCAGCTTCGGTACGCAGAGCTATGGCTACACCTTC

V gene: TRBV7-8
D gene: TRBD1
J gene: TRBJ2-1
clone size: few
CDR3 protein: CASSSRQGVLSEQFF
CDR3 DNA: TGTGCCAGCAGCTCGCGGCAGGGGGTATTAAGTGAGCAGTTCTTC

V gene: TRBV5-8
D gene: TRBD2
J gene: TRBJ2-2
clone size: few
CDR3 protein: CASSQTSGYPRELFF
CDR3 DNA: TGTGCCAGCAGCCAGACTAGCGGGTACCCCCGGGAGCTGTTTTTT

V gene: TRBV4-3
D gene: TRBD2
J gene: TRBJ2-3
clone size: .
CDR3 protein: CASSQDSGGGAWDTQYF
CDR3 DNA: TGCGCCAGCAGCCAAGATTCGGGCGGGGGGGCCTGGGATACGCAGTATTTT

V gene: TRBV7-2
D gene: TRBD2
J gene: TRBJ2-1
clone size: few
CDR3 protein: CASSSGLASNEQFF
CDR3 DNA: TGTGCCAGCAGCTCGGGACTAGCCAGTAATGAGCAGTTCTTC

V gene: TRBV4-3
D gene: .
J gene: TRBJ1-6
clone size: few
CDR3 protein: CASSLGLINSPLHF
CDR3 DNA: TGCGCCAGCAGCCTGGGGCTGATTAATTCACCCCTCCACTTT

V gene: TRBV3-1
D gene: .
J gene: TRBJ2-3
clone size: few
CDR3 protein: CASSQDRPADTQYF
CDR3 DNA: TGTGCCAGCAGCCAAGATCGTCCCGCAGATACGCAGTATTTT

V gene: TRBV5-1
D gene: TRBD1
J gene: TRBJ1-1
clone size: few
CDR3 protein: CASSLGTGYTEAFF
CDR3 DNA: TGCGCCAGCAGCTTGGGGACAGGGTACACTGAAGCTTTCTTT